The 15 T cell receptor beta chains below were found in one sample sequenced in a study of blood T cell repertoires in COVID-19. The protocol was immunoSEQ multiplex PCR, while the TCRdb copy is restricted to in-frame clones and leaves out a portion. The sample holds some 230,000 clones; around 83% are singletons and the top ten take approximately 7.6%. Sequencing was carried out using peripheral blood. These receptors were obtained from a woman of 80 years or more with COVID-19, enrolled during active disease.

The gene calls are TRBV11-2 and TRBJ2-3; 11 positions match TRBD2. Germline assignment: CDR1 SGHAT and CDR2 FQNNGV. The CDR3 extends over 14 amino acids. Unmatched junction bases numbered 2, after V lost 5 bases and J lost 4 bases. The CDR3 region has the DNA TGTGCCAGCAGCCTTAGCGGGAGGGCAGATACGCAGTATTTT. As protein: CASSLSGRADTQYF. Based on the CDR3 plus reference TRBV11-2 and TRBJ2-3, the full variable domain is EAGVAQSPRYKIIEKRQSVAFWCNPISGHATLYWYQQILGQGPKLLIQFQNNGVVDDSQLPKDRFSAERLKGVDSTLKIQPAKLEDSAVYLCASSLSGRADTQYFGPGTRLTVL.

This chain uses TRBV6-5 with TRBJ1-3; tentative D call: TRBD1 (6 bases). Deletions cut 5 bases from V and 4 bases from J, with 9 bases between. The V gene's germline CDR1 is MNHEY and CDR2 SVGAGI. The CDR3 consists of 13 residues. CDR3 in amino acids: CASSRTDGNTIYF. The CDR3 DNA is TGTGCCAGCAGTCGGACAGACGGAAACACCATATATTTT.

The rearrangement links TRBV4-1 to TRBJ1-5; D is undetermined. CDR3 length equals 15 residues. Trimming stripped 1 base from V and 0 bases from J, with 7 bases between. Germline V gene data show CDR1 as MGHRA and CDR2 as YSYEKL. The CDR3 DNA follows: TGCGCCAGCAGCCAAGGGCCATATAGCAATCAGCCCCAGCATTTT. Amino acid sequence: CASSQGPYSNQPQHF.

CDR3 loop: CASTDRSSGANVLTF. In DNA form, the CDR3 reads TGTGCCAGCACCGACAGGAGCTCTGGGGCCAACGTCCTGACTTTC. The rearrangement uses TRBV28 and TRBJ2-6, with D possibly matching TRBD1 (6 bases). CDR3 length equals 15 residues. From germline, CDR1 is MDHEN and CDR2 SYDVKM. Trimming stripped 7 bases from V and 0 bases from J, with 10 bases between.

This clone was recorded only once. This chain connects TRBV7-2 to TRBJ2-1, with D perhaps matching TRBD1 (6 bases). The CDR3 totals 14 residues. V was trimmed by 2 bases and J by 6 bases, leaving 11 bases between them. Germline V CDR1 and CDR2: SGHTA, FQGNSA. CDR3 in amino acids: CASSLNRDPNEQFF. As DNA, the CDR3 is TGTGCCAGCAGCTTAAACAGGGACCCCAATGAGCAGTTCTTC.

The rearrangement uses TRBV7-3 and TRBJ2-5; possible D gene TRBD1, 5 bases. This CDR3 is 15 amino acids long. Germline CDR1 SGHTA, CDR2 FQGTGA. V was cut by 2 bases and J by 3 bases, with 13 bases left in between. The CDR3 is CASSLRGRAEETQYF. In DNA, the CDR3 is TGTGCCAGCAGCTTACGAGGCAGGGCCGAAGAGACCCAGTACTTC.

V usage is TRBV7-9 and J usage is TRBJ1-2; TRBD1 aligns across 9 bases. Germline CDR1 SEHNR, CDR2 FQNEAQ (reference sequence). The CDR3 length is 14 residues. J gave up 4 bases and V 3 bases, and 3 bases lay outside the gene matches. The CDR3 bases are TGTGCCAGCAGCTTCGAGACAGGGGGCTATGGCTACACCTTC. Protein product: CASSFETGGYGYTF.

The chain couples TRBV5-1 to TRBJ1-5; D call uncertain. This CDR3 has 13 amino acids. Germline-derived CDR1 and CDR2 are SGHRS and YFSETQ. Trimming took off 2 bases at V and 5 bases at J, with 8 bases between the two ends. The chain's CDR3 is CASSLEGHQPQHF. In DNA form, the CDR3 reads TGCGCCAGCAGCTTAGAGGGCCATCAGCCCCAGCATTTT.

CDR3 sequence reads: CASKFPPRGGTDTQYF. The CDR3 coding sequence is TGTGCCAGCAAGTTCCCCCCGCGGGGGGGCACAGATACGCAGTATTTT. The chain couples TRBV2 to TRBJ2-3; 8 nucleotides line up with TRBD2. The CDR3 contains 16 residues. Germline V gives CDR1 SNHLY, CDR2 FYNNEI. V was pared by 7 bases and J by 1 base, with 10 bases of the junction left unmatched.

The V call is TRBV30, the J call TRBJ1-5, with a tentative D call TRBD1 (5 bases). Trimming cost V 7 bases and J 4 bases, with 17 bases left between them. The CDR3 contains 14 residues. Germline V gene data show CDR1 as GTSNPN and CDR2 as SVGIG (reference sequence). CDR3: CASSGGEGNQPQHF. The CDR3 DNA follows: TGTGCCTCCAGCGGGGGTGAGGGGAATCAGCCCCAGCATTTT.

The chain joins TRBV11-2 to TRBJ2-7; 9 nucleotides line up with TRBD1. The V gene end was trimmed by 5 bases and the J gene end by 5 bases; junction bases not matched to a gene: 7. Germline CDR1 SGHAT, CDR2 FQNNGV. This CDR3 has 14 amino acids. The CDR3 DNA sequence: TGTGCCAGCAGCCCTAGAGGGACAGGGAACGAGCAGTACTTC. It codes for CASSPRGTGNEQYF. The variable domain in full, completed from reference TRBV11-2 and TRBJ2-7, reads EAGVAQSPRYKIIEKRQSVAFWCNPISGHATLYWYQQILGQGPKLLIQFQNNGVVDDSQLPKDRFSAERLKGVDSTLKIQPAKLEDSAVYLCASSPRGTGNEQYFGPGTRLTVT.

The rearrangement joins TRBV9 to TRBJ2-6; tentative D call: TRBD1 (6 bases). The CDR3 is 15 residues long. V lost 3 bases, J lost 4 bases, and 11 bases lay in between. In germline, CDR1 is SGDLS, CDR2 YYNGEE. The CDR3: CASSAGQNGANVLTF. The CDR3 DNA follows: TGTGCCAGCAGCGCAGGACAGAACGGGGCCAACGTCCTGACTTTC.

This chain uses TRBV18 with TRBJ1-1; no definite D call. Trimming took 2 bases from V and 4 from J, leaving 14 bases between them. Germline V lookup: CDR1 KGHSH, CDR2 LQKENI. The CDR3 length is 15 residues. The CDR3 region has the DNA TGTGCCAGCTCACCAGGAGGTGGGTTTGGCACTGAAGCTTTCTTT. Its translation: CASSPGGGFGTEAFF.

Of note for this clone: The sample holds other DNA sequences that translate to the same CDR3. The chain combines TRBV5-1 with TRBJ2-4, with 11 bases matching TRBD1. The CDR3 length is 14 residues. With V trimmed by 4 bases and J by 5 bases, 2 bases remained unmatched. Germline V gene sequence: CDR1 SGHRS, CDR2 YFSETQ. The CDR3 reads CASSLGQGENIQYF. The CDR3 DNA sequence: TGCGCCAGCAGCCTGGGACAGGGGGAAAACATTCAGTACTTC.

The rearrangement uses TRBV19 and TRBJ1-5, with 7 bases that match TRBD1. The V and J ends lost 0 bases and 6 bases, in that order; junction bases with no gene match: 5. CDR3 length equals 15 residues. In germline, CDR1 is LNHDA, CDR2 SQIVND (reference sequence). The CDR3: CASSIDRQGSQPQHF. The CDR3, as DNA: TGTGCCAGTAGTATAGACAGACAGGGAAGTCAGCCCCAGCATTTT.